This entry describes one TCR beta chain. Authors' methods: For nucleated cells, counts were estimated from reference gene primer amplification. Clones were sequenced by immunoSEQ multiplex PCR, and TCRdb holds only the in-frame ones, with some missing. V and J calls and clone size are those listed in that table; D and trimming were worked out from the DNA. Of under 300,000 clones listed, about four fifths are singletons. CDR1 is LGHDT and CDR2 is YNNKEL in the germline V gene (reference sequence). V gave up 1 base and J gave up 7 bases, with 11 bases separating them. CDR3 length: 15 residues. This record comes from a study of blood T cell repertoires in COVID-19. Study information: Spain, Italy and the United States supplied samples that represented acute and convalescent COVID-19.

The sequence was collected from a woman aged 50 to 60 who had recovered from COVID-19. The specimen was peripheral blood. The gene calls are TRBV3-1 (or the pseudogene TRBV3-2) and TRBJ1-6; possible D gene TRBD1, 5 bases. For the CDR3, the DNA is TGTGCCAGCAGCCAAGGGGCCAGGGTGAATTCACCCCTCCACTTT. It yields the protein CASSQGARVNSPLHF.